The sequence of this TCR beta chain was determined in a study of long-term antiretroviral therapy in people with HIV (dated by TCRdb to between 2021 and 2024). In the study overall: The earliest samples were collected roughly a decade before the 2015 WHO recommendation for immediate ART, at a time when ART was usually postponed until CD4 counts fell. A retrospective serial study tested whether ART initiation and durable HIV suppression were associated with changes in peripheral blood TRB repertoire composition and diversity. A total of 150 to 200 cryopreserved PBMC samples came from roughly 30 adults with confirmed HIV infection and were collected serially over a mean of about six years (range 1-12). About two fifths of the roughly 30 participants with HIV were female. No cross-contamination during QIAcube processing was shown when test extractions of a monoclonal T-cell line were performed alongside fewer than 35 polyclonal samples.

The immunoSEQ hsTCRB v3.0 assay was used at survey level resolution to sequence the TRB variable region. TRB sequencing targeted a depth of about 40,000-50,000 T-cell genomes per sample. Pooled TRB libraries were sequenced on an Illumina MiSeq with a v3 150-cycle kit. Processing in the source paper ran as follows. Repertoire analysis was performed in R inside a reproducible Nextflow workflow that covered QC, data transformation and analysis. LymphoSeq2, an R package for exploring AIRR-Seq data, was used to implement custom analyses. A few samples that produced fewer than 5000 total TRB sequences were removed, so 150 to 200 HIV repertoires were analyzed. Among the 188 retained HIV repertoires, 55 to 65 were collected before ART initiation and roughly 130 were collected after ART initiation. Repertoires were downsampled to 5000 TRB nucleotide sequences, with summary statistics averaged over 100 downsampling iterations. TRB sequences were retained for analysis only if CDR3 regions of at least seven amino acids were present. A Shannon entropy-derived clonality score and the Gini coefficient were used to measure diversity. In the repertoire networks, any two of the top 5000 CDR3 amino acid sequences were connected whenever the two sequences differed by an edit distance of one. For TRB CDR3 amino acid sequences, GLIPH2 was used to predict antigen specificity groups and MHC restriction. CDR3 amino acid sequences were matched against VDJdb and McPAS-TCR to flag known CMV, EBV, HIV or tissue antigen associations. Pre-ART, post-ART and control groups were compared with Wilcoxon signed-rank tests and Holm-Bonferroni correction. The immuneACCESS repertoire file appears here via TCRdb, limited to in-frame rearrangements. These files lack a portion of the clones; in checked studies, under half of the deficit traces to unresolved V genes, and the cause of the others is not known. That table supplies the V and J calls and clone size; D and trimming were determined from the DNA. Present in this sample are some 20,000 clones, 82% of which were seen just once. The ten largest clones represent roughly 10% of the sample.

V loses 9 bases, J loses 2 bases, and the germline ends lie 13 bases apart. Taken from cysteine to phenylalanine, the CDR3 has 13 residues. Only the CDR3 region is kept as DNA, spanning 39 bases read in frame from base 1. Sequences MNHNS (CDR1) and SASEGT (CDR2) are obtained from the germline V gene. Remarks on this clone: No antigen is known for it. Base qualities are not at hand, and no much larger clone is one base apart.

Inclusion was restricted to participants for whom at least one PBMC sample before ART initiation and at least two post-ART samples were available. Treatment was received in the United States of America by all participants with HIV. Before DNA extraction, cryopreserved samples containing about 0.9-10 million PBMC were thawed and washed. At the time of the earliest PBMC sample for each participant with HIV, ages ranged from about 23 to 60 years. Per participant, PBMC samples came from 1-4 timepoints prior to ART initiation and 2-8 timepoints following ART initiation, for a median of 7 samples. Serial HIV viral load, CD4+ T-cell count, ART history and demographic data were obtained for every participant. A Qiagen kit on a QIAcube was used to extract genomic DNA from unsorted PBMC, with samples processed in batches of 12. The investigation overall reported the following: Owing to limited PBMC availability, only the TCR beta chain was sequenced, without alpha chain pairing. No data were available on ART adherence, viral resistance or therapy changes, limiting inferences about post-ART repertoire changes. Because pre-ART samples had limited cell numbers, unsorted PBMC were profiled rather than sorted CD4+ and CD8+ T cells. The samples were dated from the mid-2000s to the late 2010s, and the ART regimens that were used may be less effective than current ART regimens. Expanded TRB clones identified before ART initiation dominated the repertoire across all time points, though the dominance fluctuated and decreased in many PLHIV after ART. ART initiation was associated with a significant increase in TRB diversity, but diversity stayed significantly below transplant donor controls even after long-term ART. CDR3 length ranges in HIV repertoires were narrower than in controls, and network structure suggested an antigen-experienced repertoire with only a slight naive shift after ART.

The sequence was collected from a man aged 40-50 years with HIV. Material: unsorted PBMCs, obtained 2.4 years after starting antiretroviral therapy. The receptor chain draws on TRBV6-1 and TRBJ1-2, and the D gene may be TRBD1, 5 bases matching. The DNA is TGTGCCAGTTTCTCGGACAAGAACTATGGCTACACCTTC. The encoded protein is CASFSDKNYGYTF.